This T cell receptor (beta chain) emerged from a study of CD8+ T cells in alopecia areata. As for treatment: oral pan-JAK inhibitor, 5-10 mg twice daily. Following RNA extraction, reverse transcription yielded cDNA that acted as the sequencing template. Some clones are missing from TCRdb's copy, which holds only in-frame ones; the method was immunoSEQ multiplex PCR. The repertoire holds fewer than 250,000 clones, with more than 30% as singletons. Trimming stripped 6 bases from V and 0 bases from J, with 6 bases between. CDR1 is MNHEY, CDR2 SVGAGI, per germline. The CDR3 is made up of 12 amino acids. The study's findings and limits: It was lesional scalp, especially alopecia totalis/universalis, that showed higher clonality than normal scalp. Possibly because of HLA-related factors, TCR sharing was less clear across patients than in mice.

For this clone: Antigen specificity is unknown.

The TCR sequence derives from a human donor with alopecia areata. The specimen comprised CD4+ T cells sorted from blood, sampled at approximately week 34, from a patient treated with tofacitinib. The chain uses TRBV6-5 and TRBJ2-7; the D is unclear. The CDR3 loop is CASRRSSYEQYF. CDR3 nucleotides: TGTGCCAGCAGGCGATCCTCCTACGAGCAGTACTTC.